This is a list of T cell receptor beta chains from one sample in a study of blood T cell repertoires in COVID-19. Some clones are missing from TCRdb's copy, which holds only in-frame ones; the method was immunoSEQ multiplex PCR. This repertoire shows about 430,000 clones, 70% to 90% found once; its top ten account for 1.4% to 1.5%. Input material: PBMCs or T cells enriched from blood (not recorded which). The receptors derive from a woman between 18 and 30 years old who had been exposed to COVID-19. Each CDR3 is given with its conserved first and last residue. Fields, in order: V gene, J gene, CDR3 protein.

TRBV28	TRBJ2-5	CASSLVEREETQYF
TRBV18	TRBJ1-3	CASSPTGASGNTIYF
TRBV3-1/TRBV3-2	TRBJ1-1	CASSLILIRDRGVNTEAFF
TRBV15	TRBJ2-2	CATSSGQVANTGELFF
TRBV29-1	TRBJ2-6	CSVKRAGGLSSGANVLTF
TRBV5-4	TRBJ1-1	CASSLGGGFTEAFF
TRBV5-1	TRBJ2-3	CASSIGTSGSVLADTQYF
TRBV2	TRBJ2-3	CASSRMLIAGGHYF
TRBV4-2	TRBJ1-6	CASSQESGNSPLHF
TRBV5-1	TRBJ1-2	CASSLEGETVGGYTF
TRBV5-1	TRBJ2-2	CASRFGLGATGELFF
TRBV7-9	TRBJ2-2	CASSFEPGELFF
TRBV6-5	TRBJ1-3	CASRTGAGNTIYF
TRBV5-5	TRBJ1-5	CASSDQIRTGGQPQHF
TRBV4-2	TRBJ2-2	CASSQDLGTENTGELFF
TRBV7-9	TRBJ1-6	CASSPNRDSSISF
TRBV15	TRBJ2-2	CATSRREGKDRGKAGELFF
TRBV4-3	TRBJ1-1	CASSLERHSTEAFF
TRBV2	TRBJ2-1	CASSGETSGSVEDEQFF